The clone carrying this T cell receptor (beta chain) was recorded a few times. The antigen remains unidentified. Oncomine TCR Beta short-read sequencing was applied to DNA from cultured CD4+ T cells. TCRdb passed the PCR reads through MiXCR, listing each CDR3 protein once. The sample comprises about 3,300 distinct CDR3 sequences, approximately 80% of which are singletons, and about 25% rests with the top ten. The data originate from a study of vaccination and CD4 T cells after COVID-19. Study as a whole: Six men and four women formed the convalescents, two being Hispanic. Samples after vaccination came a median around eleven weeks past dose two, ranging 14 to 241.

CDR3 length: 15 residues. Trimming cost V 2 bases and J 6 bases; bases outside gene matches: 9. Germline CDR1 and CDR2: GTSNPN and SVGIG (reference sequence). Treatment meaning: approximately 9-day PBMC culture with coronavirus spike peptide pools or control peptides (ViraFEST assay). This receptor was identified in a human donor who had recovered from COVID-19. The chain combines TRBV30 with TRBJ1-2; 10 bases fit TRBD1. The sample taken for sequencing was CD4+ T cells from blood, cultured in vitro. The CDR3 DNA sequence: TGTGCCTGGAGTTCCCGACAGGGGGCGATCCATGGCTACACCTTC. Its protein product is CAWSSRQGAIHGYTF.